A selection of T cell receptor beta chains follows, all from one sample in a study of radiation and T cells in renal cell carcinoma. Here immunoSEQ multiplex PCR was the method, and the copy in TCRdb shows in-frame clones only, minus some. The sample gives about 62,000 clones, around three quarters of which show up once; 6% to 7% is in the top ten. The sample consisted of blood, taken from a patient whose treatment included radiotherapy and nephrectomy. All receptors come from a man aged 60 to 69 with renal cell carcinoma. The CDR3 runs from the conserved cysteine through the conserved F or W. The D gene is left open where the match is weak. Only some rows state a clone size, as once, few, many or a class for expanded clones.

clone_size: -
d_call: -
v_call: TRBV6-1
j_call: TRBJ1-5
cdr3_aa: CASSEATTLHRQVNQPQHF
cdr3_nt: TGTGCCAGCAGTGAAGCAACCACCCTCCATCGGCAGGTCAATCAGCCCCAGCATTTT

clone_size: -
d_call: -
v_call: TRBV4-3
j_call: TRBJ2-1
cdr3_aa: CASSHDWGRGPYNEQFF
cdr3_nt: TGCGCCAGCAGCCACGATTGGGGGCGTGGCCCCTACAATGAGCAGTTCTTC

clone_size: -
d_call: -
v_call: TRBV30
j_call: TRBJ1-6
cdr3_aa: CAWSRDYNSPLHF
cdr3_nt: TGTGCCTGGAGTCGAGATTATAATTCACCCCTCCACTTT

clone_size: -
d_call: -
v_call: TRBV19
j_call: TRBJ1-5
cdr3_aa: CASSMGVQGNQPQHF
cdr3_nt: TGTGCCAGTAGTATGGGGGTTCAGGGTAATCAGCCCCAGCATTTT

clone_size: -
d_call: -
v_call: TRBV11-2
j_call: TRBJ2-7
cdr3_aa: CASSLAGRFIEQYF
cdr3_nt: TGTGCCAGCAGCTTAGCTGGCAGATTCATCGAGCAGTACTTC

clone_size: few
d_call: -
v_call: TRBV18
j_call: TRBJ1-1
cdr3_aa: CASSPGGTTGTEAFF
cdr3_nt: TGTGCCAGCTCACCAGGAGGGACGACGGGCACTGAAGCTTTCTTT

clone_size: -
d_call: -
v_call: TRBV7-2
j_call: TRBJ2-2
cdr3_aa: CASSLQMGSGELFF
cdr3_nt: TGTGCCAGCAGCTTACAAATGGGGAGCGGGGAGCTGTTTTTT

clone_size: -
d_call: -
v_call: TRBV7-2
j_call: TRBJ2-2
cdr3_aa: CASSPFTGELFF
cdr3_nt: TGTGCCAGCAGCCCATTCACCGGGGAGCTGTTTTTT

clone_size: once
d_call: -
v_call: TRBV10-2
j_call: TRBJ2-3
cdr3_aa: CASSESSTSTDTQYF
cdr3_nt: TGCGCCAGCAGTGAGTCGAGTACTAGCACAGATACGCAGTATTTT

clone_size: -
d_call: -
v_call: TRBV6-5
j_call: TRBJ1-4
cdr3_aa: CASSYGTSNEKLFF
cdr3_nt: TGTGCCAGCAGTTACGGGACATCGAATGAAAAACTGTTTTTT

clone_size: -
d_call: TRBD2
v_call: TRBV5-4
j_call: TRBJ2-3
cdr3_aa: CASSLDSGSTDTQYF
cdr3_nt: TGTGCCAGCAGCTTGGATAGCGGGAGCACAGATACGCAGTATTTT

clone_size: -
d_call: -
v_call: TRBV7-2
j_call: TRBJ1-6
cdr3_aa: CASSLDGYNSPLHF
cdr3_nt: TGTGCCAGCAGCCTCGACGGCTATAATTCACCCCTCCACTTT

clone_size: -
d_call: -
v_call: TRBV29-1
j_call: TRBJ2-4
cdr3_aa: CSVGTGFLGHIQYF
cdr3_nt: TGCAGCGTTGGTACAGGGTTTCTGGGACACATTCAGTACTTC

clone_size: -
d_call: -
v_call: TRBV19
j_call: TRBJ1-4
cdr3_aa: CASSISEKLFF
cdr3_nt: TGTGCCAGTAGTATCTCCGAAAAACTGTTTTTT

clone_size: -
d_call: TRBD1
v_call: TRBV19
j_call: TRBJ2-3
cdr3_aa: CASSISQGRTDTQYF
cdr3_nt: TGTGCCAGTAGTATTTCACAGGGGCGCACAGATACGCAGTATTTT

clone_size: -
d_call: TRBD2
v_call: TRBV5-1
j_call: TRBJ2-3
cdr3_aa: CASSSGTSGVVDTQYF
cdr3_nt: TGCGCCAGCAGCTCCGGGACTAGCGGGGTGGTAGATACGCAGTATTTT

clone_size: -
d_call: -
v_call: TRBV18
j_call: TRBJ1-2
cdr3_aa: CASSPRGRDYGYTF
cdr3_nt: TGTGCCAGCTCACCTCGAGGAAGAGACTATGGCTACACCTTC

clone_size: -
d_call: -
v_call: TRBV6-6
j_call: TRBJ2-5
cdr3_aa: CASSYWQGSQYF
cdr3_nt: TGTGCCAGCAGTTACTGGCAGGGTTCCCAGTACTTC

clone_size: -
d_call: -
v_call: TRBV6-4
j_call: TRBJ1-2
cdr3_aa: CASSDSSGRGVYGYTF
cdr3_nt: TGTGCCAGCAGTGACTCGAGCGGCAGGGGAGTGTATGGCTACACCTTC

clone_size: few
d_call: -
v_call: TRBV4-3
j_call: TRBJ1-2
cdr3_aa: CASSQDTGAYGYTF
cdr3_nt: TGCGCCAGCAGCCAAGATACCGGCGCCTATGGCTACACCTTC

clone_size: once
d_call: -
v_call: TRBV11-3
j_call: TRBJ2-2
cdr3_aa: CASSLRGDTGELFF
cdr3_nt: TGTGCCAGCAGCTTGAGGGGGGACACCGGGGAGCTGTTTTTT

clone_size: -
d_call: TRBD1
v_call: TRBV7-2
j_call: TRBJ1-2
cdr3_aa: CASSPRDRGYYGYTF
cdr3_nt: TGTGCCAGCAGCCCCCGGGACAGGGGGTACTATGGCTACACCTTC

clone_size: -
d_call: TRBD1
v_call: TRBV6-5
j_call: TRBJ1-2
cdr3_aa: CASSYLPGQDGSGYTF
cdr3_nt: TGTGCCAGCAGTTACCTTCCGGGACAGGATGGTAGTGGCTACACCTTC

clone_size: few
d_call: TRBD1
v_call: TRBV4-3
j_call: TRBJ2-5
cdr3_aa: CASSQDLTGQETQYF
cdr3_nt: TGCGCCAGCAGCCAAGATCTGACAGGGCAAGAGACCCAGTACTTC

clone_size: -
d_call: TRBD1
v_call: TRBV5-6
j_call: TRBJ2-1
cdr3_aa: CASSIPPGGYEQFF
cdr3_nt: TGTGCCAGCAGCATCCCCCCAGGGGGCTATGAGCAGTTCTTC

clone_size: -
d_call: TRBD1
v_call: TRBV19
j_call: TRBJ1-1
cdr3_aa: CASSIGQQGKAFF
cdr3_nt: TGTGCCAGTAGTATAGGGCAACAGGGGAAAGCTTTCTTT

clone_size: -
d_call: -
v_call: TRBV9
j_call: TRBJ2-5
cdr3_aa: CASSVDASPRETQYF
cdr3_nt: TGTGCCAGCAGCGTAGATGCTAGTCCCAGGGAGACCCAGTACTTC

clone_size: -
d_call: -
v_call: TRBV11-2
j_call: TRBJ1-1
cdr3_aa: CASSLVAQGLQAFF
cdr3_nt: TGTGCCAGCAGCTTAGTTGCCCAGGGTCTCCAAGCTTTCTTT

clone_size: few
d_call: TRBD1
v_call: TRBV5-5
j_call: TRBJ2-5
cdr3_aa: CASSLAVGQGMETQYF
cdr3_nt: TGTGCCAGCAGCTTGGCCGTGGGACAGGGCATGGAGACCCAGTACTTC

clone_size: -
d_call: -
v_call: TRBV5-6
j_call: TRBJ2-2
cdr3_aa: CASNIQGGVAGELFF
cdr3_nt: TGTGCCAGCAACATACAGGGAGGTGTAGCCGGGGAGCTGTTTTTT

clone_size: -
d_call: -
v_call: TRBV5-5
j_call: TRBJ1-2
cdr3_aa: CASSLDGEATKPYGYTF
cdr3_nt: TGTGCCAGCAGCTTGGATGGAGAGGCTACAAAGCCGTATGGCTACACCTTC

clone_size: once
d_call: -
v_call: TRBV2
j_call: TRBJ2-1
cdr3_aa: CASREGHLIDEQFF
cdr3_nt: TGTGCCAGCAGGGAAGGCCATCTCATAGATGAGCAGTTCTTC

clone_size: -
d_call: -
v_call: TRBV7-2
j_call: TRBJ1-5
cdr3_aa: CASSFSGYSNQPQHF
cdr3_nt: TGTGCCAGCAGCTTCTCAGGGTATAGCAATCAGCCCCAGCATTTT

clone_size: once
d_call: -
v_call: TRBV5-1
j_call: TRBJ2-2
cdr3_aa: CASSLDLASTGELFF
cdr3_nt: TGCGCCAGCAGCTTGGATCTAGCGAGTACCGGGGAGCTGTTTTTT

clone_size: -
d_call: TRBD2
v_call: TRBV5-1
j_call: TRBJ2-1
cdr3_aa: CASSLLAGGSYNEQFF
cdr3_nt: TGCGCCAGCAGCTTGTTAGCGGGGGGGTCCTACAATGAGCAGTTCTTC

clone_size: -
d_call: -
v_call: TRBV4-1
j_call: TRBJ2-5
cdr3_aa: CASSRGGVETQYF
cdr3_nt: TGCGCCAGCAGCAGAGGTGGGGTAGAGACCCAGTACTTC

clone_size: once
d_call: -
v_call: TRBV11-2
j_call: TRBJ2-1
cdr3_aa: CASSSYRAKDNEQFF
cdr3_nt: TGTGCCAGCAGCTCATATCGGGCCAAGGACAATGAGCAGTTCTTC

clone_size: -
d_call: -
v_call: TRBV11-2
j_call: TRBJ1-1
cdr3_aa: CASSDTGRGHTEAFF
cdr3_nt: TGTGCCAGCAGCGATACAGGACGAGGGCACACTGAAGCTTTCTTT

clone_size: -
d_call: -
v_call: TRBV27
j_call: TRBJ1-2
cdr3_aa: CASSLGTAGNYGYTF
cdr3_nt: TGTGCCAGCAGTTTAGGTACAGCGGGGAACTATGGCTACACCTTC